The 7 T cell receptor beta chains listed next were all sequenced from one sample in a study of blood T cells in healthy people across ages. PCR was performed a second time for about 7 to 12 cycles using a sample-barcoded 5' primer and a J-beta primer mix. TCRdb re-called the 5' RACE reads with MiXCR, one entry per CDR3 protein. The sample lists approximately 800,000 distinct CDR3 sequences; roughly 60% were seen once. The sequenced sample consisted of blood. All receptors derive from a man aged 25 to 40 in good health.

This chain uses TRBV28 with TRBJ2-3; 8 positions match TRBD1. Germline CDR1 and CDR2: MDHEN and SYDVKM. V was pared by 6 bases and J by 0 bases, with 5 bases of the junction left unmatched. CDR3 length equals 15 residues. The CDR3 DNA is TGTGCCAGCAGGATGGACAGGGCCAGCACAGATACGCAGTATTTT. Its translation is CASRMDRASTDTQYF.

The V call is TRBV7-7, the J call TRBJ2-3, with 10 nucleotides matching TRBD2. V was pared by 5 bases and J by 8 bases, with 10 bases of the junction left unmatched. The CDR3 covers 15 residues. CDR1 and CDR2 (germline): SSHAT, FNYEAQ (reference sequence). The CDR3 coding sequence is TGTGCCAGCAGCCCGCGGCGGCTAGCGGGGGCTACGCAGTATTTT. Translating it yields CASSPRRLAGATQYF.

This rearrangement joins TRBV2 to TRBJ2-1; 12 bases line up with TRBD2. Germline V CDR1 and CDR2: SNHLY, FYNNEI. V shed 3 bases and J 8 bases; nucleotides not matched to a gene: 2. The CDR3 length is 14 residues. The CDR3 DNA reads TGTGCCAGCAGTGAGACTAGCGGGGGCGATGAGCAGTTCTTC. Translating it yields CASSETSGGDEQFF.

This chain connects TRBV6-6 to TRBJ1-1; D perhaps matches TRBD1 (5 bases). The CDR3 consists of 14 residues. The germline V gene encodes CDR1 MNHNY and CDR2 SVGAGI (reference sequence). V lost 5 bases and J 5 bases, leaving 15 bases between the germline ends. CDR3 in amino acids: CASSQGPGGTEAFF. CDR3 sequence (DNA): TGTGCCAGCAGTCAGGGACCTGGGGGTACTGAAGCTTTCTTT.

This clonotype has more than one count but fewer than ten. V is TRBV6-6 and J is TRBJ2-5; TRBD2 might be the D (5 bases). This CDR3 spans 14 amino acids. Between the trimmed V and J ends, which lost 3 bases and 4 bases, there was a span of 12 bases. CDR1 and CDR2 from the germline V gene are MNHNY and SVGAGI (reference sequence). The CDR3 region has the DNA TGTGCCAGCAGTTATAATAGCGATCGAGAGACCCAGTACTTC. Amino acids: CASSYNSDRETQYF.

The J gene is TRBJ1-2, the V gene TRBV21-1. TRBV21-1 is a pseudogene. CDR3 length equals 15 residues. CDR3 bases: TGTGCCAGCAGCAAAGCGTACAGTGTTAACTATGGCTACACCTTC. It specifies CASSKAYSVNYGYTF.

The genes are TRBV7-2 and TRBJ1-5; no firm D call. Germline V gene data show CDR1 as SGHTA and CDR2 as FQGNSA. Trimming took off 4 bases at V and 7 bases at J, with 17 bases between the two ends. CDR3 length: 15 amino acids. CDR3: CASSSRGRDTQPQHF. In nucleotides, the CDR3 is TGTGCCAGCAGCTCACGAGGCCGGGATACGCAGCCCCAGCATTTT.